This T cell receptor (beta chain) came from a study of tumor and adjacent non-tumor tissue in lung cancer. At the level of the study: The patients, 10 men and 4 or 5 women, were about 31 to 85 with stage I to III disease.

Turning to this clonotype: The antigen is undetermined.

The template was RNA from unsorted bulk tissue. Broader study findings: Tumor TCR diversity, when higher, was linked to shorter survival.

The library came from three nested PCR rounds adapted from ARM-PCR protocols. TCRdb passed the multiplex PCR reads through MiXCR, listing each CDR3 protein once. The top ten hold 37% of the sample, which has about 110,000 distinct CDR3 sequences, roughly 75% seen once. The germline V gene encodes CDR1 SEHNR and CDR2 FQNEAQ (reference sequence). The V end lost 7 bases, the J end lost 6 bases, and 21 bases lay between the germline ends. There are 15 residues in the CDR3. Input material: lung tumor tissue. The chain carries TRBV7-9 and TRBJ1-1; a weak D match, TRBD1 (6 bases). This receptor was obtained from a woman aged 55 to 70 with non-small cell lung cancer. The CDR3 coding sequence is TGTGCCAGCAACTTTGATTTGGACAGTTTACCTGAAGCTTTCTTT. The encoded protein is CASNFDLDSLPEAFF.